This entry is about one T cell receptor (beta chain). Its specificity is not known. Making cDNA involved eight separate reactions per sample. Following a re-call of the 5' RACE reads, TCRdb has one entry per CDR3 protein and lacks DNA. This sample's table reports 310,000 or so distinct CDR3 sequences. The data originate from a study of monozygotic twins with inflammatory bowel disease. Study-wide points: Variability may have been added to patient repertoires by differing immunosuppressive treatments. Evidence failed to back one strong IBD-linked signal or clonotype.

This CDR3 contains 14 residues. Germline lookup yields CDR1 LGHDT and CDR2 YNNKEL (reference sequence). What was sequenced was blood. The source of this sequence is a human donor with ulcerative colitis or Crohn's disease, or a healthy co-twin of an affected twin (not recorded which). The V gene is TRBV3-1, the J gene TRBJ1-2. This CDR3 is CASSQDWQTYGYTF. The full variable domain, with the rest looked up from reference TRBV3-1 and TRBJ1-2, is DTAVSQTPKYLVTQMGNDKSIKCEQNLGHDTMYWYKQDSKKFLKIMFSYNNKELIINETVPNRFSPKSPDKAHLNLHINSLELGDSAVYFCASSQDWQTYGYTFGSGTRLTVV.